This is a list of T cell receptor beta chains from one sample in a study of T-cell reconstitution after alpha-beta-depleted transplantation in children. Each CDR3 protein is one row after TCRdb ran MiXCR on the PCR reads. The sample has a few hundred thousand distinct CDR3 sequences; approximately 30% are singletons. The sequences come from PBMCs, collected before TCRalphabeta/CD19-depleted stem cell transplant. These receptor sequences come from a boy younger than two with Wiskott-Aldrich syndrome, due to receive a stem cell transplant. The CDR3 runs from the conserved cysteine through the conserved F or W. The order of the fields is J gene, D gene, V gene, clone size, CDR3 DNA, CDR3 protein. A D gene is named only where the DNA matches it firmly. A clone size is listed for some rows: how often the clone was seen (once, few, many), or a class if it is expanded.

TRBJ1-1	-	TRBV29-1	few	TGCAGCGCAACAGGGTTATCGAACACTGAAGCTTTCTTT	CSATGLSNTEAFF
TRBJ1-3	-	TRBV20-1	many	TGCAGTGCTAGAGATAGGACGGGACCAGCAAACACCATATATTTT	CSARDRTGPANTIYF
TRBJ1-5	-	TRBV12-3/TRBV12-4	-	TGTGCCAGCAGTTTTGAACCCGGCGGGGGGTTAAGCAATCAGCCCCAGCATTTT	CASSFEPGGGLSNQPQHF
TRBJ2-3	TRBD2	TRBV12-3/TRBV12-4	-	TGTGCCAGCAGTGGACTAGTGGGGGCAGATACGCAGTATTTT	CASSGLVGADTQYF
TRBJ1-3	-	TRBV28	-	TGTGCCAGCAGTCACAGGCGGGTTTTGACTTCTGGAAACACCATATATTTT	CASSHRRVLTSGNTIYF
TRBJ2-7	-	TRBV28	few	TGTGCCAGCACCTTGGTACAGGCCCACGAGCAGTACTTC	CASTLVQAHEQYF
TRBJ2-5	TRBD1	TRBV28	few	TGTGCCAGCAGGGGGACAGGGTTGGAGCAAGAGACCCAGTACTTC	CASRGTGLEQETQYF
TRBJ2-5	TRBD1	TRBV3-1	-	TGTGCCAGCAGCCGCCGGGGACAGATCCAAGAGACCCAGTACTTC	CASSRRGQIQETQYF
TRBJ1-1	-	TRBV4-1	-	TGCGCCAGCAGCCAACAAGACAGAGACACTGAAGCTTTCTTT	CASSQQDRDTEAFF
TRBJ2-7	-	TRBV6-2/TRBV6-3	-	TGTGCCAGCAGCCAAAACCTCTACGAGCAGTACTTC	CASSQNLYEQYF
TRBJ2-3	TRBD2	TRBV28	-	TGTGCCAGCAGTTTCCTAGCGGGAGCCCTCACAGATACGCAGTATTTT	CASSFLAGALTDTQYF
TRBJ1-5	-	TRBV6-5	once	TGTGCCAGCAGCTACTTATGGGGAGAGACAGCAGGCAATCAGCCCCAGCATTTT	CASSYLWGETAGNQPQHF
TRBJ2-3	TRBD2	TRBV18	-	TGTGCCAGCTCACCACCTAGCGGGAGTTGGGATACGCAGTATTTT	CASSPPSGSWDTQYF
TRBJ2-6	-	TRBV10-3	-	TGTGCCATCAGTGAGTCGGGGTTCTCTGGGGCCAACGTCCTGACTTTC	CAISESGFSGANVLTF
TRBJ2-7	TRBD2	TRBV19	-	TGTGCCAGTAGTCCGCGGGCGCGAGCGGGAGAGCAGTACTTC	CASSPRARAGEQYF
TRBJ2-7	-	TRBV5-5	-	TGTGCCAGCAGCTTGGGATTGGGCGGCCCCTACGAGCAGTACTTC	CASSLGLGGPYEQYF
TRBJ2-2	TRBD1	TRBV27	-	TGTGCCAGCAGTCTTAGAGGACAGGGCTGGGAGACGGGGGAGCTGTTTTTT	CASSLRGQGWETGELFF
TRBJ1-1	TRBD1	TRBV20-1	-	TGCAGTGCTAGGACCGGGGGACAGGGTAATGAAGCTTTCTTT	CSARTGGQGNEAFF
TRBJ2-7	TRBD1	TRBV28	few	TGTGCCAGCAGTTCCGGGACAGTCTCCTACGAGCAGTACTTC	CASSSGTVSYEQYF
TRBJ2-1	-	TRBV4-2	few	TGTGCCAGCAGCCAAGAAGGCTTGACTAGCAATGAGCAGTTCTTC	CASSQEGLTSNEQFF
TRBJ2-1	TRBD2	TRBV24-1	few	TGTGCCACCAGTGGGCTAGCGGAGAACAATGAGCAGTTCTTC	CATSGLAENNEQFF
TRBJ2-5	TRBD1	TRBV24-1	-	TGTGCCACCAGTGATGGACAGGGGGGGCAAGAGACCCAGTACTTC	CATSDGQGGQETQYF
TRBJ1-1	-	TRBV5-1	few	TGCGCCAGCAGCTTGTGGAGAGATAACACTGAAGCTTTCTTT	CASSLWRDNTEAFF
TRBJ2-1	TRBD2	TRBV15	-	TGTGCCACCAGCATGCAGCGGGAGGTACTTGAGCAGTTCTTC	CATSMQREVLEQFF
TRBJ1-5	TRBD1	TRBV5-5	-	TGTGCCAGCAGCCCGGGACAGCTACGTTTCCATCAGCCCCAGCATTTT	CASSPGQLRFHQPQHF
TRBJ2-5	-	TRBV28	-	TGTGCCAGCAGTTTTTGGGTGATCCGGGAGACCCAGTACTTC	CASSFWVIRETQYF
TRBJ1-1	-	TRBV5-5	-	TGTGCCAGCAGCTTTCAACAGCTACACACTGAAGCTTTCTTT	CASSFQQLHTEAFF
TRBJ2-5	-	TRBV5-1	-	TGCGCCAGCAGCTGGGTCAGACCATACCAAGAGACCCAGTACTTC	CASSWVRPYQETQYF
TRBJ2-7	TRBD1	TRBV7-2	few	TGTGCCAGCAGCTGGGGGACAGATACCTACGAGCAGTACTTC	CASSWGTDTYEQYF
TRBJ2-7	TRBD1	TRBV2	-	TGTGCCAGCAGCGATTTTGGAGACAGGGTCATATCCTACGAGCAGTACTTC	CASSDFGDRVISYEQYF
TRBJ2-1	TRBD1	TRBV7-9	-	TGTGCCAGCAGCCTCCGGGACAGTTCCAAGCAGTTCTTC	CASSLRDSSKQFF
TRBJ1-6	TRBD1	TRBV5-1	-	TGCGCCAGCAGCCCGGGACAGGGAGGGACCTCACCCCTCCACTTT	CASSPGQGGTSPLHF
TRBJ2-4	-	TRBV12-3/TRBV12-4	few	TGTGCCAGCAGTTTGTTAGGGGGGAACATTCAGTACTTC	CASSLLGGNIQYF
TRBJ2-3	-	TRBV12-3/TRBV12-4	-	TGTGCCAGCAGTTTCCTAGACAGCGCTACAGATACGCAGTATTTT	CASSFLDSATDTQYF
TRBJ2-1	-	TRBV10-3	-	TGTGCCATCGGGGTTGGGACGGCATACAATGAGCAGTTCTTC	CAIGVGTAYNEQFF
TRBJ2-2	TRBD1	TRBV12-3/TRBV12-4	-	TGTGCCAGCATTCCGGGACAGGGGACAACGAACACCGGGGAGCTGTTTTTT	CASIPGQGTTNTGELFF
TRBJ2-1	TRBD1	TRBV6-1	-	TGTGCCAGCAGGCCCGACAGGGGACCGTTTGATGAGCAGTTCTTC	CASRPDRGPFDEQFF
TRBJ1-2	-	TRBV11-2	few	TGTGCCAGCAGCCAAACCATTACTCGGGTACAGTCGAAGGACTATGGCTACACCTTC	CASSQTITRVQSKDYGYTF
TRBJ2-1	TRBD2	TRBV12-3/TRBV12-4	-	TGTGCCAGCAGTGTACTAGCGGTCTCCTACAATGAGCAGTTCTTC	CASSVLAVSYNEQFF
TRBJ2-5	-	TRBV11-2	few	TGTGCCAGCAGCTTTAGACGGGCGATCGGAGAGACCCAGTACTTC	CASSFRRAIGETQYF
TRBJ2-5	-	TRBV18	once	TGTGCCAGCTCGCCACTCGGAGGGGGCGCGTGGGAGACCCAGTACTTC	CASSPLGGGAWETQYF
TRBJ2-3	-	TRBV4-1	-	TGCGCCAGCAGCCAAAACAGGGAACCGCAGTATTTT	CASSQNREPQYF
TRBJ2-1	-	TRBV20-1	-	TGCAGTGCTTCCTTAGCGGACAATGAGCAGTTCTTC	CSASLADNEQFF
TRBJ2-5	TRBD2	TRBV20-1	-	TGCAGTGCCAGGACTAGCCCCATACCGGGGGAGACCCAGTACTTC	CSARTSPIPGETQYF
TRBJ2-7	TRBD1	TRBV5-1	-	TGCGCCAGCAGCATTGGGTTGCCAGGGGGATCCTACGAGCAGTACTTC	CASSIGLPGGSYEQYF
TRBJ1-5	-	TRBV20-1	-	TGCAGTGCTAGAAATTCGGGGGGGATTAGCAATCAGCCCCAGCATTTT	CSARNSGGISNQPQHF
TRBJ2-5	-	TRBV5-1	-	TGCGCCAGCAGCTTGTTTAGTCCAGGGGAAGAGACCCAGTACTTC	CASSLFSPGEETQYF
TRBJ2-2	TRBD1	TRBV19	few	TGTGCCAGCCGGGACAGGGTACGATCCGGGGAGCTGTTTTTT	CASRDRVRSGELFF
TRBJ2-7	TRBD1	TRBV20-1	few	TGCAGTGCTGGGGACAGGACGAACTACGAGCAGTACTTC	CSAGDRTNYEQYF
TRBJ1-5	-	TRBV20-1	-	TGCAGTGCTAGAAGGGGAGGGGGGAGCAATCAGCCCCAGCATTTT	CSARRGGGSNQPQHF
TRBJ1-4	-	TRBV5-1	few	TGCGCCAGCAGATCAGGGGACGGTCACGAAAAACTGTTTTTT	CASRSGDGHEKLFF
TRBJ2-7	-	TRBV29-1	few	TGCAGCGCAAAAGGGGCTAGCTACGAGCAGTACTTC	CSAKGASYEQYF